The 2 T cell receptor beta chains listed next were all sequenced from one sample in a study of type 1 regulatory T cells. Study-wide results and limits: Type 1 regulatory T cells had a more restricted TCR repertoire than non-type 1 regulatory T cells.

In TCRdb, the reads were re-called with MiXCR into one record per CDR3 protein. The sample shows 60,000 to 75,000 distinct CDR3 sequences, less than 25% of them seen only once. Their antigens are not known. The specimen was cultured type 1 regulatory T (Tr1) cells, either the whole culture or a sorted fraction (not recorded which). Every receptor here comes from a human donor in good health.

This sequence joins TRBV20-1 and TRBJ2-7; D is ambiguous. The CDR3 has 12 amino acids. Germline loops: CDR1 DFQATT, CDR2 SNEGSKA (reference sequence). Trimming cost V 5 bases and J 6 bases, with 14 bases left between them. This chain's CDR3 is CSARPGVREQYF. DNA for the CDR3: TGCAGTGCTCGCCCAGGAGTTCGCGAGCAGTACTTC.

This clonotype was detected a few times. The chain links TRBV20-1 to TRBJ2-1, with 9 bases lining up with TRBD1. CDR1 DFQATT and CDR2 SNEGSKA come from the germline V gene (reference sequence). Germline trimming cut 6 bases from V and 5 bases from J; bases unmatched to any gene: 5. The CDR3 length is 13 residues. CDR3 DNA: TGCAGTGCGCGGGGACAGGGTAACAATGAGCAGTTCTTC. Protein sequence: CSARGQGNNEQFF.